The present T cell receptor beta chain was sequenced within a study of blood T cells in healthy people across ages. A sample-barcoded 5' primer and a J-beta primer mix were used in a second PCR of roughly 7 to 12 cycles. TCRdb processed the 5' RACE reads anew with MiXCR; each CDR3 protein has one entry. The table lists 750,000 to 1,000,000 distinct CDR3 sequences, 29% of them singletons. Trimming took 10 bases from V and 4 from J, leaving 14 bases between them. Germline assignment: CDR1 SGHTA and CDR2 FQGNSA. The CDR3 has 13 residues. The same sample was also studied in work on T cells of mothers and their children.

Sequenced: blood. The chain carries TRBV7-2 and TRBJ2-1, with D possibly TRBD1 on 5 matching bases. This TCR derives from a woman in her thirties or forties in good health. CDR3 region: CATGRRQYNEQFF. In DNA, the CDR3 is TGTGCCACTGGGCGAAGACAGTACAATGAGCAGTTCTTC.